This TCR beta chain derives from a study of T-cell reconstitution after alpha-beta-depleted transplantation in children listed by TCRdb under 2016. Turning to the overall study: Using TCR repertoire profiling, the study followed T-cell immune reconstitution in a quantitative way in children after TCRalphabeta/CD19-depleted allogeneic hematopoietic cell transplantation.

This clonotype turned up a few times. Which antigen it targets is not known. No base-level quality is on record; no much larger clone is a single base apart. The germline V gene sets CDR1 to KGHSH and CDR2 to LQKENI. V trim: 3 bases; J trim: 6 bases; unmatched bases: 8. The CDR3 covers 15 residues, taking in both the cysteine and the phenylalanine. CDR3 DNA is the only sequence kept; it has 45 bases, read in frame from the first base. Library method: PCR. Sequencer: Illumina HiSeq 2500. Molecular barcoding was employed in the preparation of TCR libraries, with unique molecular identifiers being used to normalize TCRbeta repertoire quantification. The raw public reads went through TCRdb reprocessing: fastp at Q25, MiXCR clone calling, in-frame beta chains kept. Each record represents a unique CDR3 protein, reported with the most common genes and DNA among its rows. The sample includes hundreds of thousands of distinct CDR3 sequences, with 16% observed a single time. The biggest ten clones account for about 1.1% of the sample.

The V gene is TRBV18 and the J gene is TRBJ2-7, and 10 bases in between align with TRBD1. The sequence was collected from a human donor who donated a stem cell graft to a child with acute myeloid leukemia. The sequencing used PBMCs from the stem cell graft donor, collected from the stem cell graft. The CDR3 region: CASSPSTGGVTEQYF. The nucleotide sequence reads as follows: TGTGCCAGCTCACCTTCGACAGGGGGCGTTACCGAGCAGTACTTC.